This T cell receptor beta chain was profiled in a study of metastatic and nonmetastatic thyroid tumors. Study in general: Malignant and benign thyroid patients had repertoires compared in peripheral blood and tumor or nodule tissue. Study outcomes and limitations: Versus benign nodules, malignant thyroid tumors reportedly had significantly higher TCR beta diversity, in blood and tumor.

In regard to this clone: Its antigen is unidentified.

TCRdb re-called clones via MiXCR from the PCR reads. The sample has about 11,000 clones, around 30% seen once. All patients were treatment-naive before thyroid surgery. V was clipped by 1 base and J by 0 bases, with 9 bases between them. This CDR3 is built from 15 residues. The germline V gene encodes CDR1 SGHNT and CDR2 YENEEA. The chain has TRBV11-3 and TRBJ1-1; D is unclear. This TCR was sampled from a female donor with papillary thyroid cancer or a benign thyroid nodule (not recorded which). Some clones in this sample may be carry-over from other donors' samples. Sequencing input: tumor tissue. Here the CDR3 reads CASSLGGSLNTEAFF. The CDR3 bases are TGTGCCAGCAGCTTAGGTGGGAGTTTGAACACTGAAGCTTTCTTT.